Sequencing of this TCR beta chain was carried out in a study of shared clonotypes between healthy human individuals. Study overall: A few men and a couple of women, aged 18 to 49, were donors. Study-level findings and limits: Generally, naive subsets came out with larger estimated richness than memory subsets.

A split of CD4+ cells into CD45RA+ naive and CD45RA-negative memory subsets was performed. Note on this clone: Antigen unknown.

The table came from immunoSEQ multiplex PCR; TCRdb's copy has only in-frame clones and leaves some out. The table has about 1.5 million clones, around 98% seen once; the top ten hold 0.4% to 0.45%. The CDR3 contains 16 residues. Germline trimming cut 10 bases from V and 9 bases from J; bases unmatched to any gene: 18. CDR1 and CDR2 (germline): SNHLY, FYNNEI. V usage is TRBV2 and J usage is TRBJ2-1, with 10 bases matching TRBD2. The receptor was derived from a man younger than 40 in good health. Sequencing was carried out using naive CD4+ T cells sorted from blood. The subset here: CD45RA+ positively selected. CDR3 nucleotides: TGTGCCAACTTCATCCAGGGTCTAGCGGGAGAAGTTGAGCAGTTCTTC. It is translated as CANFIQGLAGEVEQFF. The variable domain in full, completed from reference TRBV2 and TRBJ2-1, reads EPEVTQTPSHQVTQMGQEVILRCVPISNHLYFYWYRQILGQKVEFLVSFYNNEISEKSEIFDDQFSVERPDGSNFTLKIRSTKLEDSAMYFCANFIQGLAGEVEQFFGPGTRLTVL.